This T cell receptor beta chain appears in the sequencing data of a study of CD8+ T cells in alopecia areata. Background on the study: Treated patients swallowed 5 to 10 mg of oral tofacitinib twice daily.

Treatment described: oral pan-JAK inhibitor, 5-10 mg twice daily. Collected material from alopecia areata patients comprised lesional scalp punch biopsies and peripheral blood. RNA was extracted and reverse transcribed into cDNA as the sequencing template. Sequenced by immunoSEQ multiplex PCR; TCRdb stores in-frame clones only, minus some. Of about 190,000 clones in the sample, 64% were seen once. Specimen: CD4+ T cells sorted from blood, collected at week 4, from a patient treated with tofacitinib. This TCR was sampled from a human donor with alopecia areata.

Here the CDR3 reads CATSRDQENTEAFF. The CDR3 coding sequence is TGTGCCACCAGCAGAGATCAGGAGAACACTGAAGCTTTCTTT. The genes are TRBV15 and TRBJ1-1, with D unresolved. The CDR3 is made up of 14 amino acids. The V gene's germline CDR1 is LNHNV and CDR2 YYDKDF (reference sequence). Trimming cost V 0 bases and J 1 base, with 6 bases left between them.